This TCR beta chain originates from a study of molecular identifiers for immune sequencing clone quantification. Study in general: RNA from approximately 20,000 or 100,000 naive CD8 cells was split five ways in replicates, with four sequenced.

Germline trimming cut 6 bases from V and 5 bases from J; bases unmatched to any gene: 16. The CDR3 consists of 17 residues. Germline CDR1 MNHEY, CDR2 SVGEGT. As to this clonotype: What it binds is not known.

Study-level findings and limits: Jurkat TCR RNA that was spiked in from one cell was reportedly detectable among one million naive cells. Over 99% of effector molecules, but under 1% in naive cells, were held by clones with more than 20 RNA copies.

Via MiXCR, TCRdb re-called the PCR reads, giving one row per CDR3 protein. The table records approximately 97,000 distinct CDR3 sequences, roughly 26% of them present only once. This sequence was found in a human donor in good health. Some libraries in this study had Jurkat cell RNA spiked in. Sequencing used naive CD8+ T cells from blood, with Jurkat cell RNA spiked in. Subset meaning: FACS-sorted CD8+CD4-CCR7+CD45RA+ naive T cells. J is TRBJ2-1 and V is TRBV6-2 or TRBV6-3; the match to TRBD1 covers 7 bases. Here the CDR3 reads CASRTSWDSRKNNEQFF. The CDR3, as DNA: TGTGCCAGCAGAACCTCCTGGGACAGCCGAAAGAACAATGAGCAGTTCTTC.